This paragraph covers one TCR beta chain sequence. Its antigen remains unidentified. This record belongs to a study of T cells in localized non-small cell lung cancer. Study-level points and caveats: Among the tissues sampled, uninvolved adjacent lung had the highest T cell clonality, above tumor.

V lost 4 bases to trimming and J lost 8 bases; unmatched junction nucleotides: 12. Germline V CDR1 and CDR2: MNHNY, SVGAGI (reference sequence). This CDR3 comprises 15 residues. Assay: immunoSEQ multiplex PCR; the TCRdb copy retains only in-frame clones and omits some. The sample has about 25,000 clones, approximately 89% seen once. The sample consisted of peripheral blood mononuclear cells, taken before any cancer treatment. The sequence came from a woman aged 40 to 75 with stage III lung adenocarcinoma. This chain links TRBV6-6 with TRBJ1-2, with TRBD1 matching 8 bases. As DNA, the CDR3 is TGTGCCAGCAGTTCAGGGGGCAGGGGGCGTTCGGGCTACACCTTC. Encoded protein: CASSSGGRGRSGYTF.